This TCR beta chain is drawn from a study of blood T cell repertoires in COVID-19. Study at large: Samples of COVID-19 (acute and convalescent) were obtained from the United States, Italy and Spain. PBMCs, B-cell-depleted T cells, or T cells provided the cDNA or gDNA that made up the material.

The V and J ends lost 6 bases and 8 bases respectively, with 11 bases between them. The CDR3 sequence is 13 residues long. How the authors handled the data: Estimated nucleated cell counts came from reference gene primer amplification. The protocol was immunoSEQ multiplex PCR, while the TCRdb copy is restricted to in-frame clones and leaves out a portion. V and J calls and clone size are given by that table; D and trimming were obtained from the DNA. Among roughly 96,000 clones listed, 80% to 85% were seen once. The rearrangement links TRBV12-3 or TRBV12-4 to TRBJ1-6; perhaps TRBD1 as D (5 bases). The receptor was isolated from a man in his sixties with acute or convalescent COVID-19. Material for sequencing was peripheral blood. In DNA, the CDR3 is TGTGCCAGCAGCTGGGGGGAATATTCACCCCTCCACTTT. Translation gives CASSWGEYSPLHF.